This T cell receptor beta chain was recovered during a study of a mutant IDH1 vaccine in newly diagnosed glioma. For the study at large: Earlier treatment was radiotherapy, temozolomide, or both, with most getting both.

Assay: immunoSEQ multiplex PCR; the TCRdb copy retains only in-frame clones and omits some. The repertoire holds some 55,000 clones, 75% to 90% seen once, with approximately 4.2% in the top ten. Notes on this clone: The target antigen is unknown.

Time point: week 5, during vaccination. Alongside topical imiquimod, each dose of vaccine comprised 300 ug of mutant IDH1 20-mer peptide. Donor diagnoses consisted of new WHO grade 3 or 4 IDH1-mutant, ATRX-lost astrocytomas. V dropped 5 bases and J dropped 5; count of bases not matched to a gene: 14. The CDR3 loop spans 17 amino acids. Germline V gene sequence: CDR1 MNHEY, CDR2 SMNVEV (reference sequence). The chain has TRBV27 and TRBJ2-2; 7 bases line up with TRBD1. The clonotype comes from a woman aged 40 to 50 with glioma. Sequencing was performed on PBMCs, taken from a glioma patient whose treatment included an IDH1 peptide vaccine. CDR3 protein: CASSPDRAPFVTGELFF. The CDR3 nucleotides are TGTGCCAGCAGTCCAGACAGGGCCCCTTTTGTGACCGGGGAGCTGTTTTTT.